The T cell receptor (beta chain) under discussion was sequenced for a study of blood T cell repertoires in COVID-19. Study-wide background: Sites in the United States, Italy and Spain provided acute and convalescent COVID-19 samples. Sources were T cells, B-cell-depleted T cells, or PBMCs; the material itself was cDNA or gDNA.

Seattle participants joined during active infection and were tracked over time. CDR3 length: 16 amino acids. Trimming shortened V by 0 bases and J by 1 base, and 13 bases separated the two germline ends. In the authors' workflow: Scientists estimated how many nucleated cells there were by amplifying reference gene primers. Profiling relied on immunoSEQ multiplex PCR, and the TCRdb table lists in-frame clones only, not all of them. V and J calls and clone size are those listed in that table; D and trimming were worked out from the DNA. The data show some 68,000 clones, roughly 90% seen once. V is TRBV23-1 and J is TRBJ2-7; D gene unclear. TRBV23-1 is an ORF, with its function uncertain. Material for sequencing was peripheral blood. The clonotype originates from a man in his forties or fifties with COVID-19, enrolled during active disease. In DNA, the CDR3 is TGCGCCAGCAGTCAATCGGCCAGACAAGCTTCCTACGAGCAGTACTTC. Translated, it gives CASSQSARQASYEQYF.